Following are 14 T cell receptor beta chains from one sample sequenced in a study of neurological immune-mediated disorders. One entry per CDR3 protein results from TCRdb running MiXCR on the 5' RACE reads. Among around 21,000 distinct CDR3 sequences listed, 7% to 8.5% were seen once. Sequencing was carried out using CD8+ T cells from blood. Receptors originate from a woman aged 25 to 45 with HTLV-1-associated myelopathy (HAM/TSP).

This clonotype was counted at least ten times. The CDR3: CAIRRTGDTEAFF. The CDR3 DNA sequence: TGTGCCATCAGGCGGACAGGGGACACTGAAGCTTTCTTT. The rearrangement uses TRBV10-3 and TRBJ1-1; 9 nucleotides match TRBD1. Per germline, CDR1 ENHRY and CDR2 SYGVKD. The CDR3 sequence is 13 residues long. V dropped 6 bases and J dropped 3; count of bases not matched to a gene: 2.

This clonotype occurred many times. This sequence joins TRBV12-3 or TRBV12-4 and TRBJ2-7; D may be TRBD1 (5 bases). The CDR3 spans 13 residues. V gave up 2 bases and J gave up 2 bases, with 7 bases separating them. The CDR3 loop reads CASSLQGPYEQYF. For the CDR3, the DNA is TGTGCCAGCAGTTTACAGGGTCCCTACGAGCAGTACTTC.

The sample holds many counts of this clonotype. The CDR3 nucleotides are TGTGCCAGCGGTGCAGGGGAGACTGAAGCTTTCTTT. It codes for CASGAGETEAFF. The rearrangement joins TRBV9 to TRBJ1-1; a possible D gene is TRBD1 (6 bases). Germline CDR1 reads SGDLS; CDR2 reads YYNGEE. V shed 7 bases and J shed 5 bases, with 12 bases lying between them. The CDR3 is made up of 12 amino acids.

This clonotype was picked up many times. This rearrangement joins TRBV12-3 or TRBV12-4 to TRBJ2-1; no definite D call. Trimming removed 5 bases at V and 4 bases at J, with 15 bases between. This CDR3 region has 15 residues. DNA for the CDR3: TGTGCCAGCAGTGCACCGGGTCCTACTTACAATGAGCAGTTCTTC. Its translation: CASSAPGPTYNEQFF.

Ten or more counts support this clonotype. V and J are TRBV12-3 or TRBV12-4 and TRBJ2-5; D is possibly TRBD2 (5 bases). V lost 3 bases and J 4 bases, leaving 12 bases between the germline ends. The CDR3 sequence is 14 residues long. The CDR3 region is CASSFAGRSETQYF. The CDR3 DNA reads TGTGCCAGCAGTTTCGCGGGCAGATCAGAGACCCAGTACTTC.

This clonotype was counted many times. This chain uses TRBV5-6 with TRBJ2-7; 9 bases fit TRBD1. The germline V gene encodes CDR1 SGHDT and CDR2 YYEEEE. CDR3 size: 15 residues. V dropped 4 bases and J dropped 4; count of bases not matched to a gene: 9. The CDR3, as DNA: TGTGCCAGCAGCCCCACGGGACAGGGTTGGTACGAGCAGTACTTC. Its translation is CASSPTGQGWYEQYF. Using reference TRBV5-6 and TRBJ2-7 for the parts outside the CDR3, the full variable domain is DAGVTQSPTHLIKTRGQQVTLRCSPKSGHDTVSWYQQALGQGPQFIFQYYEEEERQRGNFPDRFSGHQFPNYSSELNVNALLLGDSALYLCASSPTGQGWYEQYFGPGTRLTVT.

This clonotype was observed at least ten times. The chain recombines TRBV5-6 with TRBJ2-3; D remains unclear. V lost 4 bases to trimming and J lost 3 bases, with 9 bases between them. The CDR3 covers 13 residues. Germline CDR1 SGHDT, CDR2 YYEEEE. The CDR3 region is CASSPGRTDTQYF. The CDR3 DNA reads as TGTGCCAGCAGCCCGGGCCGAACAGATACGCAGTATTTT.

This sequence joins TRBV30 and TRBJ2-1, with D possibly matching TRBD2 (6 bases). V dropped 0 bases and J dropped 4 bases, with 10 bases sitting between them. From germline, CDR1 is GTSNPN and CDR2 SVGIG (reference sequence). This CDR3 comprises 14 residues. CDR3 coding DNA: TGTGCCTGGAGTGTCGGCGGGGAATACAATGAGCAGTTCTTC. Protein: CAWSVGGEYNEQFF.

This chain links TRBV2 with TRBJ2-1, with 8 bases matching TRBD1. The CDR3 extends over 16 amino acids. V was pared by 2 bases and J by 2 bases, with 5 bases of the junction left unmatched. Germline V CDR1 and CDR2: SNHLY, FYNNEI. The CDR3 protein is CASSEWTGKTYNEQFF. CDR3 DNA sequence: TGTGCCAGCAGTGAATGGACAGGGAAAACCTACAATGAGCAGTTCTTC.

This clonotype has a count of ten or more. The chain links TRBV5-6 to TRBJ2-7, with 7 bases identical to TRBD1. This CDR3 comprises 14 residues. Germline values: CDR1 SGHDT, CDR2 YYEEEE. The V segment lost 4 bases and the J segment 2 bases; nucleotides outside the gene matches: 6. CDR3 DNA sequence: TGTGCCAGCAGCCCGACAGGGAGAACCTACGAGCAGTACTTC. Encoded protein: CASSPTGRTYEQYF.

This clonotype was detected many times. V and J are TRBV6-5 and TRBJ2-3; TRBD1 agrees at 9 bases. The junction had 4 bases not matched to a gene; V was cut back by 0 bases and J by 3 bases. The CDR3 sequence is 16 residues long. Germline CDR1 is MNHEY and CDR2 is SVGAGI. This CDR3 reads CASSYSGTGYTDTQYF. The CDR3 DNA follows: TGTGCCAGCAGTTACTCTGGGACAGGGTATACAGATACGCAGTATTTT.

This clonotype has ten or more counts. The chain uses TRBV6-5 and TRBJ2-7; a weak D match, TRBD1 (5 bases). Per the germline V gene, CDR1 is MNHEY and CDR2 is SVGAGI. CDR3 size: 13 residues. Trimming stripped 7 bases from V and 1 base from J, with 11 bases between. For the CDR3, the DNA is TGTGCCAGCACCGCGGACATTTCCTACGAGCAGTACTTC. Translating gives CASTADISYEQYF.

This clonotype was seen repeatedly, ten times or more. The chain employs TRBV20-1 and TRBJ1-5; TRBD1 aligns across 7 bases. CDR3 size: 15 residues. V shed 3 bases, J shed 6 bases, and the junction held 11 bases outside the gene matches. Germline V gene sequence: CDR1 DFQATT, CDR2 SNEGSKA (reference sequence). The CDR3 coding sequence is TGCAGTGCTAGGGGGACAGTCGATTCTTTTCAGCCCCAGCATTTT. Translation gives CSARGTVDSFQPQHF.

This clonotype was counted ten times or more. Written as DNA, the CDR3 is TGTGCCAGCAGTGACGGAGCGGGGGGGGGCACAGATACGCAGTATTTT. As protein: CASSDGAGGGTDTQYF. The chain couples TRBV6-4 to TRBJ2-3; 10 bases map to TRBD2. This CDR3 contains 16 residues. Trimming removed 2 bases from V and 1 base from J; junction bases left unmatched: 3. Germline CDR1 MRHNA, CDR2 SNTAGT.